These 13 T cell receptor beta chains came from one sample sequenced in a study of blood T cells in healthy people across ages. Primers used in a second PCR of about 6 to 12 cycles were a sample-barcoded 5' primer and a J-beta primer mix. TCRdb passed the 5' RACE reads through MiXCR, listing each CDR3 protein once. Counted here are 630,000 or so distinct CDR3 sequences, approximately 30% occurring once; the ten biggest clones make up approximately 14%. Specimen: blood. The receptors here all came from a woman at least 80 years old in good health.

Notes on this clonotype: One base away lies a much larger clone, so this may be a sequencing read error. CDR3 coding DNA: TGTGCCAGCAGCGTAGGGTTGGTGGGGGGGCACAATGAGCAGTACTTC. Protein product: CASSVGLVGGHNEQYF. This rearrangement joins TRBV9 to TRBJ2-7; possibly TRBD2 for D (7 bases). The CDR3 length is 16 residues. With 0 bases removed from V and 7 bases from J, the gap between germline ends came to 20 bases. Germline assignment: CDR1 SGDLS and CDR2 YYNGEE.

The rearrangement joins TRBV7-9 to TRBJ1-4; 7 bases map to TRBD1. Per germline, CDR1 SEHNR and CDR2 FQNEAQ (reference sequence). The CDR3 covers 15 residues. V dropped 7 bases and J dropped 0; count of bases not matched to a gene: 5. The CDR3 region is CASTPGGATNEKLFF. The CDR3 DNA reads as TGTGCCAGCACCCCAGGGGGGGCAACTAATGAAAAACTGTTTTTT.

The chain is built from TRBV20-1 and TRBJ2-1; 7 bases are shared with TRBD2. The CDR3 runs to 15 residues. The J segment lost 5 bases and the V segment lost 3 bases, leaving 10 bases of the junction unmatched. CDR1 and CDR2 (germline): DFQATT, SNEGSKA (reference sequence). Here the CDR3 reads CSASVRGLVNNEQFF. The CDR3 coding sequence is TGCAGTGCTAGCGTCCGAGGACTAGTAAACAATGAGCAGTTCTTC.

The table lists this clonotype with many counts. CDR3 DNA sequence: TGTGCCAGCAGTTTATCAGCCGGGGTTAGGAATTCACCCCTCCACTTT. It encodes CASSLSAGVRNSPLHF. The chain has TRBV27 and TRBJ1-6, with D unresolved. This CDR3 spans 16 amino acids. Germline V gene data show CDR1 as MNHEY and CDR2 as SMNVEV (reference sequence). Trimming stripped 0 bases from V and 7 bases from J, with 13 bases between.

This clonotype was counted many times. This chain joins TRBV7-6 and TRBJ1-4; perhaps TRBD1 as D (5 bases). This CDR3 region has 15 residues. Germline CDR1 and CDR2: SGHVS and FNYEAQ. V was trimmed by 8 bases and J by 8 bases, leaving 21 bases between them. The CDR3 bases are TGTGCCAGCCGCCCGACCGGGACCCAGCGGGAAAAACTGTTTTTT. Encoded protein: CASRPTGTQREKLFF.

The V and J genes are TRBV4-1 and TRBJ2-1; 7 bases are shared with TRBD2. The DNA end favors TRBJ2-7, so the J call may be wrong. Looked up from germline, CDR1 is MGHRA and CDR2 is YSYEKL. CDR3 length: 16 amino acids. CDR3 sequence reads: CASSQEGTNSYNEQYF. The CDR3 coding sequence is TGCGCCAGCAGCCAAGAAGGGACTAACTCCTACAATGAGCAGTACTTC.

This clonotype was detected many times. The rearrangement links TRBV7-3 to TRBJ1-1, with 7 bases matching TRBD1. The CDR3 length is 15 residues. J gave up 5 bases and V 5 bases, and 11 bases lay outside the gene matches. Looked up from germline, CDR1 is SGHTA and CDR2 is FQGTGA. This CDR3 reads CASSANPGGRTEAFF. CDR3 DNA sequence: TGTGCCAGCAGCGCAAACCCAGGGGGGAGGACTGAAGCTTTCTTT.

Concerning this clonotype itself: The conserved final phenylalanine or tryptophan is absent from the CDR3, which likely points to a read error. The chain uses TRBV20-1 and TRBJ1-4, with a possible D match to TRBD1 (5 bases). Germline V gene data show CDR1 as DFQATT and CDR2 as SNEGSKA (reference sequence). This CDR3 has 13 residues. Trimming pared 6 bases from V and 7 bases from J, leaving 15 bases between. The CDR3 DNA is TGCAGTGCGAGGCCGGGACCTGGTGAAAAACTGTTTTCT. Its protein is CSARPGPGEKLFS.

This rearrangement joins TRBV2 to TRBJ2-3, with 9 positions matching TRBD2. Trimming at V came to 6 bases and at J to 6 bases, leaving 10 bases not matched to a gene. Germline V CDR1 and CDR2: SNHLY, FYNNEI. The CDR3 consists of 15 residues. CDR3 nucleotides: TGTGCCAGCAGCCCCACTAGCGGGTGGGCGGATACGCAGTATTTT. Encoded protein: CASSPTSGWADTQYF.

This sequence joins TRBV20-1 and TRBJ1-4, with D perhaps matching TRBD1 (5 bases). CDR3 size: 12 residues. V was cut by 6 bases and J by 7 bases, with 12 bases left in between. Per germline, CDR1 DFQATT and CDR2 SNEGSKA (reference sequence). In DNA form, the CDR3 reads TGCAGTGCCCTTGGGGGGTCTGAAAAACTGTTTTTT. This encodes CSALGGSEKLFF.

This chain uses TRBV13 with TRBJ1-3; weak D call: TRBD1 (5 bases). CDR1 PRHDT and CDR2 FYEKMQ come from the germline V gene (reference sequence). Trimming removed 8 bases at V and 4 bases at J, with 15 bases between. This CDR3 contains 14 residues. DNA of the CDR3: TGTGCCAGCGGCGGCAGGGACCGAGGAAACACCATATATTTT. It encodes CASGGRDRGNTIYF.

This clonotype was seen at least ten times. The rearrangement joins TRBV12-3 or TRBV12-4 to TRBJ2-7; D might be TRBD1 or TRBD2, each matching 6 bases. V gave up 4 bases and J gave up 6 bases, with 13 bases separating them. The CDR3 is made up of 13 amino acids. The CDR3 loop reads CASSWVGGREQYF. The CDR3 nucleotides are TGTGCCAGCAGTTGGGTGGGGGGCCGCGAGCAGTACTTC.

This clonotype was detected many times. The rearrangement uses TRBV4-1 and TRBJ2-5; D assignment may be TRBD1 or TRBD2 (5 bases each). Germline V gene sequence: CDR1 MGHRA, CDR2 YSYEKL. V lost 1 base and J lost 1, with 7 bases in between. The CDR3 loop spans 14 amino acids. As DNA, the CDR3 is TGCGCCAGCAGCCAAGTTGGGACCCAAGAGACCCAGTACTTC. Protein: CASSQVGTQETQYF.